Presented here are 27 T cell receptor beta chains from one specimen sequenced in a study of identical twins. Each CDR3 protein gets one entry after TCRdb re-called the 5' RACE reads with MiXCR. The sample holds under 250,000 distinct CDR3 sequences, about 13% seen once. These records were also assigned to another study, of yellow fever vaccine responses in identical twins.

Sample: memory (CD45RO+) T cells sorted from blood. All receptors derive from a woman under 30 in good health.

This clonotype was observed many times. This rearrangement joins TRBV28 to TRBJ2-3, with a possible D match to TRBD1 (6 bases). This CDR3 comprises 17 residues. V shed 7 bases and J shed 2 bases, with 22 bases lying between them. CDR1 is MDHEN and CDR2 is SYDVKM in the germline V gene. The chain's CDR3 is CASTFSTQGSNTDTQYF. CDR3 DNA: TGTGCCAGCACCTTTTCCACCCAGGGGTCAAACACAGATACGCAGTATTTT.

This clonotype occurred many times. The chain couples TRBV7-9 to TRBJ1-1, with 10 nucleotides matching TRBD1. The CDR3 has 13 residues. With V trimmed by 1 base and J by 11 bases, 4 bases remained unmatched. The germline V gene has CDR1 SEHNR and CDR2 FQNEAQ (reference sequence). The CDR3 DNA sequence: TGTGCCAGCAGCTTAGGCCCGGGACAGGGGGCTTTCTTT. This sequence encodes CASSLGPGQGAFF.

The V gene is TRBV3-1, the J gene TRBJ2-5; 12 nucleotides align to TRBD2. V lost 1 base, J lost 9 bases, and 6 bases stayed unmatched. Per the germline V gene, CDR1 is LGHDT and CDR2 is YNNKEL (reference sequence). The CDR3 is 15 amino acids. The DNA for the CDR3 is TGTGCCAGCAGCCAAGGAGGACTAGCGGGGTCCCCCCAGTACTTC. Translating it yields CASSQGGLAGSPQYF.

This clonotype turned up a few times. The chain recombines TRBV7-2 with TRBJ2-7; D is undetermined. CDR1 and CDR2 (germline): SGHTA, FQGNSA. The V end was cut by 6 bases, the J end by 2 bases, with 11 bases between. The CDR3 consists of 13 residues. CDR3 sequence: CASSTQVTYEQYF. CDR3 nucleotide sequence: TGTGCCAGCAGTACCCAGGTTACCTACGAGCAGTACTTC.

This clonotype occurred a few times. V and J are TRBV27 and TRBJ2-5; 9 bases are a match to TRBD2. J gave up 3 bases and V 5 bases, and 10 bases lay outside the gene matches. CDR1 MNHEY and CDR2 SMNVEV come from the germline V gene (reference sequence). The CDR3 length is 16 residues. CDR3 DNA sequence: TGTGCCAGCAGTGGTCGTAGCGGGGGCTCTGAAGAGACCCAGTACTTC. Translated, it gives CASSGRSGGSEETQYF.

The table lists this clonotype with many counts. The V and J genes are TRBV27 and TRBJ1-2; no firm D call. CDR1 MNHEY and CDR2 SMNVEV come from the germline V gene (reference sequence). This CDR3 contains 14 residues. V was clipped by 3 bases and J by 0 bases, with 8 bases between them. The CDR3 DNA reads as TGTGCCAGCAGTTTGGGCAGCGCTAACTATGGCTACACCTTC. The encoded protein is CASSLGSANYGYTF.

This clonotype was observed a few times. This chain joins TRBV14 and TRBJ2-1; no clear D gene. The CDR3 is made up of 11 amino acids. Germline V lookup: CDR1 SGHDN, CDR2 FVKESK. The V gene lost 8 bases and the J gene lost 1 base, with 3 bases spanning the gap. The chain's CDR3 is CASGSYNEQFF. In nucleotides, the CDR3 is TGTGCCAGCGGGTCCTACAATGAGCAGTTCTTC.

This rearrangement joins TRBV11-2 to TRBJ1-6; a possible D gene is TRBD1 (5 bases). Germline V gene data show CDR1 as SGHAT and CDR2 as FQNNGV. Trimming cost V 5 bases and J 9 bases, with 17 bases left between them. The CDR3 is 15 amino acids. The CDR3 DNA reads TGTGCCAGCAGCCGGGGGGGACCCGCGATTTCACCCCTCCACTTT. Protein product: CASSRGGPAISPLHF.

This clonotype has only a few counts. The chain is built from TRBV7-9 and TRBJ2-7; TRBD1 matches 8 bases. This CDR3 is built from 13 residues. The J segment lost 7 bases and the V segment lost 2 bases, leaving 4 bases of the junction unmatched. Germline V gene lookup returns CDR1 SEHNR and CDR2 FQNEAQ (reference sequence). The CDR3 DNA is TGTGCCAGCAGCTTACAGGGGGCAAGGGAGCAGTACTTC. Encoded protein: CASSLQGAREQYF.

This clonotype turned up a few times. The CDR3 is CSVEVAGGRHEQFF. The CDR3 DNA is TGCAGCGTTGAAGTAGCGGGAGGGCGACATGAGCAGTTCTTC. The rearrangement links TRBV29-1 to TRBJ2-1; 11 positions match TRBD2. The germline gives CDR1 SQVTM, CDR2 ANQGSEA. V trimming: 1 base; J trimming: 8 bases; junction bases outside the gene matches: 4. The CDR3 runs to 14 residues.

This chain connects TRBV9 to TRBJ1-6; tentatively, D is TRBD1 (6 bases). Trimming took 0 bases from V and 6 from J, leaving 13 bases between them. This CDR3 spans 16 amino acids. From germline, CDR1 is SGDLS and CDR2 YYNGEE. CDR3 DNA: TGTGCCAGCAGCGTAGCTCACAGGGTGGGTAATTCACCCCTCCACTTT. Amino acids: CASSVAHRVGNSPLHF.

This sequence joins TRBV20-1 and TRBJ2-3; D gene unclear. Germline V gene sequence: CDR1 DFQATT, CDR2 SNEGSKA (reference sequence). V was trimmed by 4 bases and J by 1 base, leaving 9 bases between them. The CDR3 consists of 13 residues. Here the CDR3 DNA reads TGCAGTGCTACCCCCCCCGGCACAGATACGCAGTATTTT. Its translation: CSATPPGTDTQYF.

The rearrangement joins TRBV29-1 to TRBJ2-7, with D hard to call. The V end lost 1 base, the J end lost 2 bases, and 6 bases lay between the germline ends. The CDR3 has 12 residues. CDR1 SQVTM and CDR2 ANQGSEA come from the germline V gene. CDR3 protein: CSVEGNTYEQYF. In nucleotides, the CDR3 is TGCAGCGTTGAAGGGAATACCTACGAGCAGTACTTC.

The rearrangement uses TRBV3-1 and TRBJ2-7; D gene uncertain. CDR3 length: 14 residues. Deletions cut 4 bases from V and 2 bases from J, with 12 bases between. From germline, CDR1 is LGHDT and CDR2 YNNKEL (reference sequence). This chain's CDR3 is CASSRPKPPYEQYF. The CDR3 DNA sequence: TGTGCCAGCAGCCGCCCCAAACCCCCCTACGAGCAGTACTTC.

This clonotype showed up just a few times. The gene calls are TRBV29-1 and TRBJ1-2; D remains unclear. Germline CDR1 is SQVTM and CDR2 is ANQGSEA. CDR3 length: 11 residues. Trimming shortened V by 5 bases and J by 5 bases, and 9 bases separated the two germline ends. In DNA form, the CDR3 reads TGCAGCGTTCACCGAGAGTATGGCTACACCTTC. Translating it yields CSVHREYGYTF.

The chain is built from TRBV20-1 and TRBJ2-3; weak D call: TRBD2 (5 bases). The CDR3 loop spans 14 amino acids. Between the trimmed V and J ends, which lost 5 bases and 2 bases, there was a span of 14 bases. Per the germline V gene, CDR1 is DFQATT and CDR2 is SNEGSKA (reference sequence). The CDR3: CSAHFSVDTDTQYF. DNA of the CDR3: TGCAGTGCTCATTTTAGCGTAGACACAGATACGCAGTATTTT.

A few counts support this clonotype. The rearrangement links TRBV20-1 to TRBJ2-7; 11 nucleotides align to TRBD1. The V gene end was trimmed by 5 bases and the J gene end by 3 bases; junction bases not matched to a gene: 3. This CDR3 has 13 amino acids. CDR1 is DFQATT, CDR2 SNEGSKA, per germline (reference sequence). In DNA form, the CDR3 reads TGCAGTGCTCCCGGGACAGGGGGCTACGAGCAGTACTTC. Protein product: CSAPGTGGYEQYF.

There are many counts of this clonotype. The CDR3 loop reads CASSLDGGGGKTQYF. The CDR3 DNA reads as TGTGCCAGCAGCTTAGATGGCGGGGGGGGCAAGACCCAGTACTTC. V and J are TRBV7-2 and TRBJ2-5, with TRBD2 matching 9 bases. Per germline, CDR1 SGHTA and CDR2 FQGNSA. J gave up 6 bases and V 1 base, and 6 bases lay outside the gene matches. The CDR3 covers 15 residues.

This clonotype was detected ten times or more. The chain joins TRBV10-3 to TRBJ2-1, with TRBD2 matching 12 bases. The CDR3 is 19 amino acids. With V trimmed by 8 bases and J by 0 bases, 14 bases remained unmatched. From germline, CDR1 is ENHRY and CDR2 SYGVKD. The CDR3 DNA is TGTGCCATCGGAACTAGCGGGGGGCTTCAAAGCCGCTCCTACAATGAGCAGTTCTTC. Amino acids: CAIGTSGGLQSRSYNEQFF.

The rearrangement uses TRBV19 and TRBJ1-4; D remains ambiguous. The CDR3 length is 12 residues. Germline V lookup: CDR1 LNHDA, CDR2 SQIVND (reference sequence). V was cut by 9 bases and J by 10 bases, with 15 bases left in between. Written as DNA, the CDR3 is TGTGCCAGCCGTCCGATTGAAGGAAAACTGTTTTTT. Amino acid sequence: CASRPIEGKLFF.

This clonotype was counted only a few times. CDR3 DNA sequence: TGCGCCAGCAGAAGGACAGGGGGCGGATCGTCTACCTACGAGCAGTACTTC. Translation: CASRRTGGGSSTYEQYF. V and J are TRBV5-1 and TRBJ2-7, with 11 bases matching TRBD1. The V segment lost 5 bases and the J segment 2 bases; nucleotides outside the gene matches: 12. The germline gives CDR1 SGHRS, CDR2 YFSETQ. The CDR3 is made up of 17 amino acids.

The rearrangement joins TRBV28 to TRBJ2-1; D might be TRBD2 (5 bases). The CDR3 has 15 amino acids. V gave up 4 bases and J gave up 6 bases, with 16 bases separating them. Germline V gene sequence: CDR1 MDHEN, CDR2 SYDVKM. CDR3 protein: CASSSITASSNEQFF. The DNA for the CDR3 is TGTGCCAGCAGTTCCATAACTGCTAGCTCCAATGAGCAGTTCTTC.

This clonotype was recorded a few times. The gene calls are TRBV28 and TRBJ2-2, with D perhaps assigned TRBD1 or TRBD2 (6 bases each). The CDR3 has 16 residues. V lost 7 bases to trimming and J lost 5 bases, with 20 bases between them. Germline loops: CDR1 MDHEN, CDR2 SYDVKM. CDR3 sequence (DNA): TGTGCCAGCACCGGAACGGGGGCCGGACGTACCGGGGAGCTGTTTTTT. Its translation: CASTGTGAGRTGELFF.

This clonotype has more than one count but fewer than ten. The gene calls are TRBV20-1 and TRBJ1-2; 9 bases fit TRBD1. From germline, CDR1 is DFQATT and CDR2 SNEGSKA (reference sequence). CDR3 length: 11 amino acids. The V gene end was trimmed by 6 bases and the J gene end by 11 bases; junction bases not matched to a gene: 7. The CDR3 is CSAPGTGLYTF. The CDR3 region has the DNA TGCAGTGCCCCCGGGACAGGGTTATACACCTTC.

CDR3 sequence (DNA): TGTGCCACCAGCAGGAAGGGACTAGCGGGCGAGAGCACAGATACGCAGTATTTT. Protein product: CATSRKGLAGESTDTQYF. V and J are TRBV15 and TRBJ2-3, with 12 bases identical to TRBD2. Looked up from germline, CDR1 is LNHNV and CDR2 is YYDKDF (reference sequence). There are 18 residues in the CDR3. V lost 3 bases, J lost 0 bases, and 7 bases stayed unmatched.

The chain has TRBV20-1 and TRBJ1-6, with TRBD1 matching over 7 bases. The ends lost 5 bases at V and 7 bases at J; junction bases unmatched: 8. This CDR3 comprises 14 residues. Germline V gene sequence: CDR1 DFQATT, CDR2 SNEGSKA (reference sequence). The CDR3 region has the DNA TGCAGTGCTGTGGGACAGCGATTGAATTCACCCCTCCACTTT. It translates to CSAVGQRLNSPLHF.

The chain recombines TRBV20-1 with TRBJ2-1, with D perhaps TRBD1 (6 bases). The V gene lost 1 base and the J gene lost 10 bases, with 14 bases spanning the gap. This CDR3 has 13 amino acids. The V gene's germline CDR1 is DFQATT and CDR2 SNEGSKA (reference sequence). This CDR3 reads CSARGGVTGEQFF. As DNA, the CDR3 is TGCAGTGCTAGAGGAGGGGTTACAGGGGAGCAGTTCTTC.